The 25 T cell receptor beta chains given below trace back to one sample, sequenced in a study of OX40 agonist ivuxolimab in advanced cancers. Using immunoSEQ multiplex PCR, the repertoire was profiled, and TCRdb retains in-frame clones only, with some absent. Of 70,000 to 95,000 clones listed, around 94% are singletons. Sequenced here: CD4+ or CD8+ T cells sorted from blood, sampled in a trial of the OX40 agonist ivuxolimab. The receptors here all came from an adult with an advanced solid tumor such as melanoma, head and neck, liver or kidney cancer.

The V and J genes are TRBV19 and TRBJ2-7, with D perhaps matching TRBD1 or TRBD2 (5 bases each). This CDR3 spans 15 amino acids. Germline loops: CDR1 LNHDA, CDR2 SQIVND (reference sequence). V was shortened by 5 bases and J by 3 bases, with 17 bases between the two germline ends. CDR3 DNA: TGTGCCAGTAGTCCCTCCGGCAGGGCGGGCTACGAGCAGTACTTC. This gives the protein CASSPSGRAGYEQYF. The full variable domain, with the rest looked up from reference TRBV19 and TRBJ2-7, is DGGITQSPKYLFRKEGQNVTLSCEQNLNHDAMYWYRQDPGQGLRLIYYSQIVNDFQKGDIAEGYSVSREKKESFPLTVTSAQKNPTAFYLCASSPSGRAGYEQYFGPGTRLTVT.

The V call is TRBV28, the J call TRBJ2-7; D unresolved. Trimming took 3 bases from V and 2 from J, leaving 8 bases between them. The CDR3 consists of 13 residues. CDR1 and CDR2 from the germline V gene are MDHEN and SYDVKM. The CDR3 spells CASSFTPAYEQYF. The DNA of the CDR3 is TGTGCCAGCAGTTTTACCCCTGCCTACGAGCAGTACTTC.

The genes are TRBV27 and TRBJ2-3; 10 nucleotides agree with TRBD2. Germline V gives CDR1 MNHEY, CDR2 SMNVEV (reference sequence). The CDR3 runs 15 residues. V lost 5 bases and J lost 1; bases outside the gene matches: 3. The CDR3 DNA is TGTGCCAGCAGTAGCCTAGCGGGGGGCACAGATACGCAGTATTTT. It yields the protein CASSSLAGGTDTQYF.

The chain carries TRBV2 and TRBJ2-5; unclear D gene. Germline V gene sequence: CDR1 SNHLY, CDR2 FYNNEI. The CDR3 extends over 12 amino acids. The V gene lost 7 bases and the J gene lost 5 bases, with 11 bases spanning the gap. CDR3 protein: CASIGWLETQYF. The CDR3 DNA reads as TGTGCCAGCATAGGGTGGCTGGAGACCCAGTACTTC.

This chain joins TRBV19 and TRBJ1-2, with 12 bases aligning to TRBD1. With V trimmed by 8 bases and J by 4 bases, 8 bases remained unmatched. The CDR3 has 15 amino acids. CDR1 and CDR2 from the germline V gene are LNHDA and SQIVND (reference sequence). CDR3 sequence: CASLTGQGALYGYTF. The CDR3 DNA reads as TGTGCCAGTTTGACGGGACAGGGGGCCCTCTATGGCTACACCTTC. Filled out from reference TRBV19 and TRBJ1-2, the complete variable domain reads DGGITQSPKYLFRKEGQNVTLSCEQNLNHDAMYWYRQDPGQGLRLIYYSQIVNDFQKGDIAEGYSVSREKKESFPLTVTSAQKNPTAFYLCASLTGQGALYGYTFGSGTRLTVV.

The genes are TRBV6-5 and TRBJ2-7; 7 bases are a match to TRBD1. Germline CDR1 is MNHEY and CDR2 is SVGAGI. The junction had 7 bases not matched to a gene; V was cut back by 5 bases and J by 3 bases. The CDR3 is 14 amino acids. CDR3 region: CASSEGQFFYEQYF. The CDR3 DNA is TGTGCCAGCAGTGAGGGACAGTTTTTCTACGAGCAGTACTTC.

In its sample, this clone was seen once. The gene calls are TRBV7-9 and TRBJ1-2; TRBD1 matches 8 bases. Looked up from germline, CDR1 is SEHNR and CDR2 is FQNEAQ (reference sequence). This CDR3 is built from 15 residues. Unmatched junction bases numbered 5, after V lost 1 base and J lost 4 bases. CDR3: CASSLGQGASYGYTF. DNA of the CDR3: TGTGCCAGCAGCTTAGGGCAGGGGGCCAGCTATGGCTACACCTTC. Full variable domain (outside the CDR3, taken from reference TRBV7-9 and TRBJ1-2): DTGVSQNPRHKITKRGQNVTFRCDPISEHNRLYWYRQTLGQGPEFLTYFQNEAQLEKSRLLSDRFSAERPKGSFSTLEIQRTEQGDSAMYLCASSLGQGASYGYTFGSGTRLTVV.

The chain uses TRBV5-6 and TRBJ1-2; D is possibly TRBD1 (5 bases). The CDR3 loop spans 13 amino acids. Germline-derived CDR1 and CDR2 are SGHDT and YYEEEE. V lost 3 bases to trimming and J lost 10 bases, with 16 bases between them. The CDR3 region is CASSWAQGSAYTF. The CDR3 nucleotides are TGTGCCAGCAGCTGGGCTCAGGGCAGCGCCTACACCTTC.

V and J are TRBV4-3 and TRBJ1-5, with 9 bases lining up with TRBD1. Germline-derived CDR1 and CDR2 are LGHNA and YSLEER. CDR3 length: 15 residues. The trim removed 0 bases at V and 6 bases at J, leaving 3 bases unmatched. CDR3 sequence reads: CASSQEDRGSQPQHF. DNA of the CDR3: TGCGCCAGCAGCCAAGAAGACAGGGGGTCTCAGCCCCAGCATTTT.

The CDR3 nucleotides read TGTGCCAGCAGTGAGAGGACAGGGGTAGACGAGCAGTACTTC. Encoded protein: CASSERTGVDEQYF. The rearrangement links TRBV6-1 to TRBJ2-7; 9 bases agree with TRBD1. The CDR3 has 14 amino acids. The J segment lost 5 bases and the V segment lost 3 bases, leaving 5 bases of the junction unmatched. CDR1 and CDR2 (germline): MNHNS, SASEGT.

The chain links TRBV28 to TRBJ2-7, with TRBD1 identical over 10 bases. The length of the CDR3 is 14 residues. V shed 7 bases, J shed 1 base, and the junction held 4 bases outside the gene matches. Germline V gene data show CDR1 as MDHEN and CDR2 as SYDVKM. CDR3 sequence reads: CASTGTGASYEQYF. CDR3 DNA: TGTGCCAGCACCGGGACAGGGGCTTCCTACGAGCAGTACTTC.

The chain links TRBV12-5 to TRBJ1-2, with 8 bases fitting TRBD1. The CDR3 has 15 amino acids. V was clipped by 4 bases and J by 5 bases; unmatched bases: 9. Germline CDR1 and CDR2: LGHNT and FRNRAP. The CDR3 coding sequence is TGTGCTAGTGGTTGGCCCCCGGGACAGGCGTATGGCTACACCTTC. This sequence encodes CASGWPPGQAYGYTF.

The J gene is TRBJ1-1, the V gene TRBV7-2, with D uncertain. CDR3 length: 14 residues. Looked up from germline, CDR1 is SGHTA and CDR2 is FQGNSA. Trimming left V 5 bases short and J 0 bases short, with 10 bases between. In DNA form, the CDR3 reads TGTGCCAGCAGCCAACATGAAATGAACACTGAAGCTTTCTTT. Its protein product is CASSQHEMNTEAFF.

V is TRBV7-2 and J is TRBJ1-2; the D gene is possibly TRBD1 (5 bases). Germline CDR1 reads SGHTA; CDR2 reads FQGNSA. The CDR3 loop spans 16 amino acids. Trimming stripped 5 bases from V and 0 bases from J, with 16 bases between. CDR3 nucleotide sequence: TGTGCCAGCAGCCTGACCCCGGGACTCTCTAACTATGGCTACACCTTC. Encoded protein: CASSLTPGLSNYGYTF.

Remarks on this clone: At one end, the junction sequence differs from germline, possibly due to a read error. This chain uses TRBV9 with TRBJ2-3; TRBD2 agrees at 12 bases. Germline V gives CDR1 SGDLS, CDR2 YYNGEE. CDR3 size: 17 residues. This CDR3 reads CASSVSLTSGSTHTQYF. For the CDR3, the DNA is TGTGCCAGCAGCGTTTCCCTGACTAGCGGGAGCACACATACGCAGTATTTT. The full variable domain, its missing parts supplied by reference TRBV9 and TRBJ2-3, is DSGVTQTPKHLITATGQRVTLRCSPRSGDLSVYWYQQSLDQGLQFLIQYYNGEERAKGNILERFSAQQFPDLHSELNLSSLELGDSALYFCASSVSLTSGSTHTQYFGPGTRLTVL.

CDR3: CASSLIQGARGYTF. The CDR3 nucleotides read TGTGCCAGCAGCTTGATACAGGGGGCGCGGGGCTACACCTTC. The rearrangement links TRBV27 to TRBJ1-2, with 9 bases that match TRBD1. This CDR3 is 14 amino acids long. CDR1 and CDR2 from the germline V gene are MNHEY and SMNVEV (reference sequence). V was clipped by 6 bases and J by 8 bases; unmatched bases: 10.

DNA for the CDR3: TGTGCCAGCAGCTCCAGGGACAGGGACACTGAAGCTTTCTTT. This translates into CASSSRDRDTEAFF. The gene calls are TRBV7-9 and TRBJ1-1; 9 bases map to TRBD1. The V gene end was trimmed by 4 bases and the J gene end by 3 bases; junction bases not matched to a gene: 3. In germline, CDR1 is SEHNR, CDR2 FQNEAQ (reference sequence). The CDR3 totals 14 residues.

The chain is built from TRBV19 and TRBJ1-2, with D possibly TRBD1 on 6 matching bases. The CDR3 contains 14 residues. The germline V and J ends were trimmed by 1 base and 6 bases, with 12 bases remaining between them. The germline gives CDR1 LNHDA, CDR2 SQIVND (reference sequence). CDR3 nucleotide sequence: TGTGCCAGTAGTATAGCAGGGACACGTAATGGCTACACCTTC. This encodes CASSIAGTRNGYTF.

The chain uses TRBV6-5 and TRBJ1-6; no clear D gene. This CDR3 is built from 15 residues. The V gene lost 5 bases and the J gene lost 9 bases, with 17 bases spanning the gap. The V gene's germline CDR1 is MNHEY and CDR2 SVGAGI. Here the CDR3 reads CASSKTAFSTSPLHF. CDR3 bases: TGTGCCAGCAGTAAAACAGCTTTCTCGACTTCACCCCTCCACTTT.

V and J are TRBV21-1 and TRBJ2-7; the table's D call TRBD1 went unverified against the DNA. TRBV21-1 is flagged as a pseudogene. This CDR3 contains 15 residues. CDR3: CASSLRDRGPYEQYF. Written as DNA, the CDR3 is TGTGCCAGCAGCTTAAGGGACAGGGGGCCCTACGAGCAGTACTTC.

This sequence joins TRBV6-5 and TRBJ1-1; the match to TRBD1 covers 7 bases. CDR3 size: 13 residues. Trimming removed 6 bases from V and 7 bases from J; junction bases left unmatched: 8. CDR1 is MNHEY, CDR2 SVGAGI, per germline. The CDR3 region has the DNA TGTGCCAGCAGCCCCGGGACAGCGAATGAAGCTTTCTTT. Its translation is CASSPGTANEAFF.

The chain employs TRBV11-3 and TRBJ2-3; 9 bases align to TRBD2. Germline trimming cut 4 bases from V and 2 bases from J; bases unmatched to any gene: 10. Germline CDR1 SGHNT, CDR2 YENEEA. This CDR3 has 17 amino acids. CDR3 bases: TGTGCCAGCAGCTCTCCTGCGGGGGGGGATACCACAGATACGCAGTATTTT. The encoded protein is CASSSPAGGDTTDTQYF.

The J gene is TRBJ2-5, the V gene TRBV7-9; D remains ambiguous. CDR1 is SEHNR, CDR2 FQNEAQ, per germline (reference sequence). This CDR3 spans 13 amino acids. Trimming cost V 3 bases and J 1 base, with 6 bases left between them. The chain's CDR3 is CASSFATQETQYF. For the CDR3, the DNA is TGTGCCAGCAGCTTCGCCACCCAAGAGACCCAGTACTTC. Combining the CDR3 with reference TRBV7-9 and TRBJ2-5 gives the whole variable domain DTGVSQNPRHKITKRGQNVTFRCDPISEHNRLYWYRQTLGQGPEFLTYFQNEAQLEKSRLLSDRFSAERPKGSFSTLEIQRTEQGDSAMYLCASSFATQETQYFGPGTRLLVL.

V gene TRBV7-7 combines with J gene TRBJ2-1; TRBD1 might be the D (5 bases). The ends were cut back, 4 bases at V and 9 bases at J, with 13 bases in the middle. CDR1 SSHAT and CDR2 FNYEAQ come from the germline V gene (reference sequence). The CDR3 contains 13 residues. This CDR3 reads CASSSAGSPEQFF. CDR3 coding DNA: TGTGCCAGCAGCTCGGCAGGGTCCCCTGAGCAGTTCTTC.

This sequence joins TRBV15 and TRBJ2-5, with TRBD2 matching over 9 bases. V was clipped by 0 bases and J by 5 bases; unmatched bases: 4. Looked up from germline, CDR1 is LNHNV and CDR2 is YYDKDF (reference sequence). The CDR3 totals 15 residues. The CDR3 DNA sequence: TGTGCCACCAGCAGAGAAGGGACTAGCCTCGAGACCCAGTACTTC. Its translation: CATSREGTSLETQYF.